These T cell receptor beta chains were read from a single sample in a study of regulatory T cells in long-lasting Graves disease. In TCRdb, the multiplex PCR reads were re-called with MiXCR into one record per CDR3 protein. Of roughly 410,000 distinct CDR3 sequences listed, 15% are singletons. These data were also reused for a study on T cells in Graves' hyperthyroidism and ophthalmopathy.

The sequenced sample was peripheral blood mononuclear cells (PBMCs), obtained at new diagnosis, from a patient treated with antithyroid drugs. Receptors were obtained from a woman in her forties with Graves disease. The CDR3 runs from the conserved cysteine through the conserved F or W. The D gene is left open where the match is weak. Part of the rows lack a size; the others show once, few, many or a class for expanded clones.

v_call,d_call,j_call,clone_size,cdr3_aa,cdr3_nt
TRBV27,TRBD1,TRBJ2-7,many,CASGTVYEQYF,TGTGCCAGCGGGACAGTCTACGAGCAGTACTTC
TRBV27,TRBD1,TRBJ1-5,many,CASSLVGGYNQPQHF,TGTGCCAGCAGTTTGGTAGGGGGCTACAATCAGCCCCAGCATTTT
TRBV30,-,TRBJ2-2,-,CAWSALGALVAGVNTGELFF,TGTGCCTGGAGTGCCCTCGGGGCGCTCGTCGCCGGTGTCAACACCGGGGAGCTGTTTTTT
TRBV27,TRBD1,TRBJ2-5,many,CASSGQGSQETQYF,TGTGCCAGCAGTGGACAGGGCTCTCAAGAGACCCAGTACTTC
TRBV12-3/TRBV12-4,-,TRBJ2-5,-,CASNSGQETQYF,TGTGCCAGCAACTCGGGCCAAGAGACCCAGTACTTC
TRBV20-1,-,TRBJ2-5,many,CSARVRTQDAMQETQYF,TGCAGTGCTAGGGTTCGGACGCAGGACGCGATGCAAGAGACCCAGTACTTC
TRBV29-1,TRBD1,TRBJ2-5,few,CSVEVQGAWETQYF,TGCAGCGTCGAAGTACAGGGGGCCTGGGAGACCCAGTACTTC
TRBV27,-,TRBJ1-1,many,CASSLRGGGGVTEAFF,TGTGCCAGCAGTTTAAGGGGAGGAGGGGGGGTCACTGAAGCTTTCTTT
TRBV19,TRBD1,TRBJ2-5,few,CASSTTGLGTQYF,TGTGCCAGTAGTACGACAGGGTTAGGGACCCAGTACTTC
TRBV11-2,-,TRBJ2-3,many,CASSFVFSLTDTQYF,TGTGCCAGCAGCTTTGTATTCTCCCTCACAGATACGCAGTATTTT
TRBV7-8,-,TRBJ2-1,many,CASSLDASSYNEQFF,TGTGCCAGCAGCTTAGATGCCAGCTCCTACAATGAGCAGTTCTTC
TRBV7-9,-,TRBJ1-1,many,CASSLVQSLGGREGAFF,TGTGCCAGCAGCTTAGTGCAGTCTCTTGGAGGGAGGGAAGGAGCTTTCTTT
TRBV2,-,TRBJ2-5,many,CASSRDNQETQYF,TGTGCCAGCAGTCGGGACAACCAAGAGACCCAGTACTTC
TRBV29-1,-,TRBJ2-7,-,CGVALGRFYEQYF,TGCGGCGTTGCTCTAGGCCGCTTCTACGAGCAGTACTTC
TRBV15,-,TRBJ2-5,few,CATSRSPGETQYF,TGTGCCACCAGCAGATCCCCCGGGGAGACCCAGTACTTC
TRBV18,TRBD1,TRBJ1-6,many,CASSPREGASSPLHF,TGTGCCAGCTCACCACGGGAGGGGGCGTCTTCACCCCTCCACTTT
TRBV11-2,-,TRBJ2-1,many,CASLVAINEQFF,TGTGCCAGCCTGGTGGCTATCAATGAGCAGTTCTTC
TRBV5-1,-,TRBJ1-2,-,CASSLEGHTNYGYTF,TGCGCCAGCAGCTTGGAGGGACACACTAACTATGGCTACACCTTC
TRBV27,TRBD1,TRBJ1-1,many,CASSSFGTGVTEAFF,TGTGCCAGCAGTTCCTTTGGGACAGGGGTCACTGAAGCTTTCTTT
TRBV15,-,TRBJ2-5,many,CATSRGGYKETQYF,TGTGCCACCAGCAGAGGGGGCTACAAAGAGACCCAGTACTTC
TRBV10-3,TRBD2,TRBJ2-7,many,CAIGAGAYEQYF,TGTGCCATCGGGGCGGGAGCTTACGAGCAGTACTTC
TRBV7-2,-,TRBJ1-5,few,CASSRQASNQPQHF,TGTGCCAGCAGCCGACAGGCCTCTAATCAGCCCCAGCATTTT
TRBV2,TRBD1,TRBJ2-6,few,CASSEALGQGAPAGANVLTF,TGTGCCAGCAGTGAAGCGCTCGGACAGGGGGCGCCGGCTGGGGCCAACGTCCTGACTTTC
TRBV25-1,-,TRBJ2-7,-,CASSEFFTDSYEQYF,TGTGCCAGCAGTGAATTTTTTACGGACTCCTACGAGCAGTACTTC
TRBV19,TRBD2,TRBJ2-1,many,CASTPTSGVPRYNEQFF,TGTGCCAGTACCCCAACTAGCGGGGTACCCCGATACAATGAGCAGTTCTTC
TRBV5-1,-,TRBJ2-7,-,CASSLETASSSEQYF,TGCGCCAGCAGCTTGGAGACAGCTTCAAGCAGCGAGCAGTACTTC
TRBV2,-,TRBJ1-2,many,CASTQLRLRGDYGYTF,TGTGCCAGCACCCAGTTGAGGCTTCGCGGGGACTATGGCTACACCTTC
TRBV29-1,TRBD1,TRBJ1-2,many,CSVEGLGGAIRNYGYTF,TGCAGCGTTGAAGGCTTAGGGGGCGCGATAAGGAACTATGGCTACACCTTC
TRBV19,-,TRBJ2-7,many,CASSMREAGYEQYF,TGTGCCAGTAGTATGAGGGAGGCAGGCTACGAGCAGTACTTC
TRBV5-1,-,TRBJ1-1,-,CASSLDLVGNTEAFF,TGCGCCAGCAGCTTGGACCTAGTCGGGAACACTGAAGCTTTCTTT
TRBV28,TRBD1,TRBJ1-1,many,CASSPLTGPLNTEAFF,TGTGCCAGCAGTCCATTGACAGGGCCGCTGAACACTGAAGCTTTCTTT
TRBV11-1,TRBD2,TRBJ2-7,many,CASSYRDYQYEQYF,TGTGCCAGCAGTTATCGGGACTACCAGTACGAGCAGTACTTC
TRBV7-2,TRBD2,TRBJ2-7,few,CASSSGRFSYEQCF,TGTGCCAGCTCTAGCGGGAGGTTCTCCTACGAGCAGTGCTTC
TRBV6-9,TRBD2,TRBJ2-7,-,CASSYPLRLAGGFSEQYF,TGTGCCAGCAGTTACCCTCTGCGACTAGCGGGAGGGTTCAGCGAGCAGTACTTC
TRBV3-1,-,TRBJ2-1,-,CASSQGIREQFF,TGTGCCAGCAGCCAAGGAATCCGCGAGCAGTTCTTC
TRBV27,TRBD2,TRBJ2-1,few,CASRGTSVYNEQFF,TGTGCCAGCAGAGGGACTAGCGTTTACAATGAGCAGTTCTTC
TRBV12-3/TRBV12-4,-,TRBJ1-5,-,CASSFAGTSNQPQHF,TGTGCCAGCAGTTTTGCAGGGACTAGCAATCAGCCCCAGCATTTT
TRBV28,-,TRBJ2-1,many,CASRTGPPYNEQFF,TGTGCCAGCAGGACAGGTCCCCCCTACAATGAGCAGTTCTTC
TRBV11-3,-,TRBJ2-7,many,CASSPGRGSGEQYF,TGTGCCAGCAGCCCAGGGCGGGGTTCGGGGGAGCAGTACTTC
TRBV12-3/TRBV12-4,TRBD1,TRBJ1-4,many,CASRPGQGQRLFF,TGTGCCAGCAGGCCGGGACAGGGCCAAAGACTGTTTTTT
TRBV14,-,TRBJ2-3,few,CASSRQTGNTDTQYF,TGTGCCAGCAGCCGTCAGACGGGGAACACAGATACGCAGTATTTT
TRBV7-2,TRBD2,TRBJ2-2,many,CASSLAGAGVGGELFF,TGTGCCAGCAGCTTAGCTGGAGCGGGAGTTGGCGGGGAGCTGTTTTTT
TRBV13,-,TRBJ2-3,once,CASSLDSGLTQYF,TGTGCCAGCAGCTTAGATTCGGGACTTACGCAGTATTTT
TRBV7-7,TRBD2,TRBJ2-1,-,CASSSSGRTNEQFF,TGTGCTAGCAGCTCTAGCGGGAGAACGAATGAGCAGTTCTTC
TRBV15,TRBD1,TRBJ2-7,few,CATSRDNRGDLEQYF,TGTGCCACCAGCAGAGATAACAGGGGGGATCTCGAGCAGTACTTC
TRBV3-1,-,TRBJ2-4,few,CASSQTRTSSSQNIQYF,TGTGCCAGCAGCCAAACACGAACTAGCTCTAGCCAAAACATTCAGTACTTC
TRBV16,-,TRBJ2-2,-,CASSQLQNTGELFF,TGTGCCAGCAGCCAATTACAGAACACCGGGGAGCTGTTTTTT
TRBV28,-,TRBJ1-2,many,CASSFIQEVYGYTF,TGTGCCAGCAGTTTCATCCAGGAGGTTTATGGCTACACCTTC
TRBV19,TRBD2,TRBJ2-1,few,CASSIGLADSYNEQFF,TGTGCCAGTAGTATAGGGCTAGCGGACTCCTACAATGAGCAGTTCTTC
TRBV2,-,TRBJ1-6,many,CASSENARQHNSPLHF,TGTGCCAGCAGTGAAAACGCCCGCCAGCATAATTCACCCCTCCACTTT
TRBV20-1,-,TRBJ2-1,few,CSAVAELSYNEQFF,TGCAGTGCCGTAGCGGAATTATCCTACAATGAGCAGTTCTTC
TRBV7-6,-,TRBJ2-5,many,CASSLYREGWQNYQETQYF,TGTGCCAGCAGCCTATACAGGGAAGGGTGGCAAAATTACCAAGAGACCCAGTACTTC
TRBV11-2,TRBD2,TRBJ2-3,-,CASSGTSGSADTQYF,TGTGCCAGCAGCGGTACTAGCGGGAGTGCAGATACGCAGTATTTT
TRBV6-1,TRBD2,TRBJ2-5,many,CASRLAGGKQETQYF,TGTGCCAGCAGACTAGCGGGAGGGAAACAAGAGACCCAGTACTTC
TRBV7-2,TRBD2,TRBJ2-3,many,CASRFPGLATDTQYF,TGTGCCAGCAGGTTTCCGGGACTAGCAACAGATACGCAGTATTTT
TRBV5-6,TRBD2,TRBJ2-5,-,CASSLDGLTSGAETQYF,TGTGCCAGCAGCTTGGACGGGTTGACTAGCGGTGCCGAGACCCAGTACTTC
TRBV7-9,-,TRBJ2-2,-,CASSPAGGLGTGELFF,TGTGCCAGCAGCCCAGCTGGGGGGCTTGGCACCGGGGAGCTGTTTTTT